Presented here are 25 T cell receptor beta chains from one specimen sequenced in a study of OX40 agonist ivuxolimab in advanced cancers. Profiled with immunoSEQ multiplex PCR; TCRdb holds only in-frame clones, not every one. The table records about 76,000 clones, approximately 80% of them present only once. The sample here was CD4+ or CD8+ T cells sorted from blood, taken in a trial of the OX40 agonist ivuxolimab. The receptors were gathered from an adult with an advanced solid tumor such as melanoma, head and neck, liver or kidney cancer.

Comment on this clone: This sample also contains other DNA sequences that code for the same CDR3. The J gene is TRBJ2-3, the V gene TRBV2; 10 bases are a match to TRBD2. The CDR3 sequence is 17 residues long. Germline V gives CDR1 SNHLY, CDR2 FYNNEI. The V segment lost 3 bases and the J segment 0 bases; nucleotides outside the gene matches: 6. CDR3 sequence (DNA): TGTGCCAGCAGTGAGGGCCTAGCGGGGGATAGCACAGATACGCAGTATTTT. It yields the protein CASSEGLAGDSTDTQYF. The full variable domain, rest sourced from reference TRBV2 and TRBJ2-3, is EPEVTQTPSHQVTQMGQEVILRCVPISNHLYFYWYRQILGQKVEFLVSFYNNEISEKSEIFDDQFSVERPDGSNFTLKIRSTKLEDSAMYFCASSEGLAGDSTDTQYFGPGTRLTVL.

The V gene is TRBV2, the J gene TRBJ2-7; 7 bases fit TRBD1. The CDR3 has 15 amino acids. The J segment lost 4 bases and the V segment lost 1 base, leaving 7 bases of the junction unmatched. Germline assignment: CDR1 SNHLY and CDR2 FYNNEI. CDR3 sequence: CASSEDNRGTYEQYF. In DNA, the CDR3 is TGTGCCAGCAGTGAAGACAACAGGGGTACGTACGAGCAGTACTTC.

The chain couples TRBV5-1 to TRBJ2-2; possible D gene TRBD2, 5 bases. Trimming pared 5 bases from V and 2 bases from J, leaving 10 bases between. Germline values: CDR1 SGHRS, CDR2 YFSETQ. The CDR3 spans 14 residues. The DNA for the CDR3 is TGCGCCAGCAGGGAGCGGACTAACACCGGGGAGCTGTTTTTT. Translation gives CASRERTNTGELFF.

CDR3 bases: TGTGCCAGCAGTGAGCGGCCTGGACAGGCACTAGCCAAAAACATTCAGTACTTC. This sequence encodes CASSERPGQALAKNIQYF. J is TRBJ2-4 and V is TRBV2; 7 positions agree with TRBD1. In germline, CDR1 is SNHLY, CDR2 FYNNEI. This CDR3 comprises 18 residues. Trimming cost V 3 bases and J 0 bases; bases outside gene matches: 11.

The CDR3 DNA reads TGTGCCAGCAGCTCACGACAGGCCGGGAACATTCAGTACTTC. This sequence encodes CASSSRQAGNIQYF. This chain joins TRBV7-9 and TRBJ2-4; D might be TRBD1 (6 bases). Germline assignment: CDR1 SEHNR and CDR2 FQNEAQ (reference sequence). This CDR3 region has 14 residues. V lost 4 bases and J 7 bases, leaving 14 bases between the germline ends. Using reference TRBV7-9 and TRBJ2-4 for the parts outside the CDR3, the full variable domain is DTGVSQNPRHKITKRGQNVTFRCDPISEHNRLYWYRQTLGQGPEFLTYFQNEAQLEKSRLLSDRFSAERPKGSFSTLEIQRTEQGDSAMYLCASSSRQAGNIQYFGAGTRLSVL.

The J gene is TRBJ2-7, the V gene TRBV5-1; D not resolved. CDR1 and CDR2 from the germline V gene are SGHRS and YFSETQ. CDR3 length: 13 residues. Trimming took off 0 bases at V and 3 bases at J, with 7 bases between the two ends. The CDR3 is CASSLGVSYEQYF. As DNA, the CDR3 is TGCGCCAGCAGCTTGGGAGTCAGCTACGAGCAGTACTTC. Using reference TRBV5-1 and TRBJ2-7 for the parts outside the CDR3, the full variable domain is KAGVTQTPRYLIKTRGQQVTLSCSPISGHRSVSWYQQTPGQGLQFLFEYFSETQRNKGNFPGRFSGRQFSNSRSEMNVSTLELGDSALYLCASSLGVSYEQYFGPGTRLTVT.

This chain links TRBV10-3 with TRBJ2-7; 8 bases are shared with TRBD1. V shed 2 bases, J shed 1 base, and the junction held 7 bases outside the gene matches. The CDR3 contains 16 residues. Germline V gene data show CDR1 as ENHRY and CDR2 as SYGVKD. The CDR3 nucleotides are TGTGCCATCAGTGAGGGGACAGGCCTAAATTCCTACGAGCAGTACTTC. Translated, it gives CAISEGTGLNSYEQYF.

V usage is TRBV19 and J usage is TRBJ2-1; the D call may be TRBD1 or TRBD2 (6 bases each). Trimming left V 3 bases short and J 1 base short, with 13 bases between. The germline V gene encodes CDR1 LNHDA and CDR2 SQIVND (reference sequence). The CDR3 is made up of 16 amino acids. CDR3 loop: CASSIGGGRSYNEQFF. In DNA form, the CDR3 reads TGTGCCAGTAGTATCGGAGGGGGGCGATCCTACAATGAGCAGTTCTTC. The whole variable domain, remainder taken from reference TRBV19 and TRBJ2-1, is DGGITQSPKYLFRKEGQNVTLSCEQNLNHDAMYWYRQDPGQGLRLIYYSQIVNDFQKGDIAEGYSVSREKKESFPLTVTSAQKNPTAFYLCASSIGGGRSYNEQFFGPGTRLTVL.

The CDR3 is CASSYAGLETHEQYF. CDR3 DNA sequence: TGTGCCAGCAGTTACGCAGGATTGGAAACCCACGAGCAGTACTTC. This chain connects TRBV6-5 to TRBJ2-7; D unclear. This CDR3 is 15 amino acids long. V shed 2 bases and J shed 5 bases, with 16 bases lying between them. Germline values: CDR1 MNHEY, CDR2 SVGAGI.

The genes are TRBV6-5 and TRBJ2-1; 9 nucleotides align to TRBD1. V shed 3 bases, J shed 10 bases, and the junction held 4 bases outside the gene matches. Germline CDR1 and CDR2: MNHEY and SVGAGI. This CDR3 is 13 amino acids long. In DNA, the CDR3 is TGTGCCAGCAGTTATGACAGGGGGGCGGAGCAGTTCTTC. It codes for CASSYDRGAEQFF.

This chain joins TRBV5-4 and TRBJ2-3; D assignment may be TRBD1 or TRBD2 (7 bases each). V gave up 4 bases and J gave up 1 base, with 13 bases separating them. Germline V CDR1 and CDR2: SGHNT, YYREEE (reference sequence). CDR3 length: 15 amino acids. DNA of the CDR3: TGTGCCAGCAGCCAGGGGGGGGAGGGCACAGATACGCAGTATTTT. Its translation: CASSQGGEGTDTQYF.

The rearrangement uses TRBV25-1 and TRBJ1-2, with D possibly being TRBD1 (5 bases). Germline V gene data show CDR1 as MGHDK and CDR2 as SYGVNS. The CDR3 loop spans 16 amino acids. Trimming stripped 2 bases from V and 4 bases from J, with 17 bases between. The CDR3 DNA sequence: TGTGCCAGCAGTGAACCCGGGACGAGCATCCTCTATGGCTACACCTTC. As protein: CASSEPGTSILYGYTF.

This clone was counted a single time. The V gene is TRBV5-4, the J gene TRBJ1-1; the D gene is possibly TRBD1 (5 bases). V gave up 5 bases and J gave up 5 bases, with 10 bases separating them. The V gene's germline CDR1 is SGHNT and CDR2 YYREEE (reference sequence). The CDR3 length is 12 residues. The CDR3 loop reads CASSQQGTEAFF. Written as DNA, the CDR3 is TGTGCCAGCAGTCAGCAGGGTACTGAAGCTTTCTTT.

This clone was found a few times. The chain links TRBV14 to TRBJ1-3; no clear D. Germline assignment: CDR1 SGHDN and CDR2 FVKESK. The CDR3 totals 17 residues. Trimming removed 0 bases from V and 0 bases from J, with 12 bases in between. The DNA for the CDR3 is TGTGCCAGCAGCCAAGAGGACGGGCGCTACTCTGGAAACACCATATATTTT. Protein product: CASSQEDGRYSGNTIYF.

This chain uses TRBV7-3 with TRBJ2-3; 7 positions agree with TRBD1. After removal of 5 bases from V and 0 bases from J, the junction contained 5 bases not matched to a gene. The CDR3 consists of 15 residues. Germline V CDR1 and CDR2: SGHTA, FQGTGA. The CDR3 bases are TGTGCCAGCAGCGTACAGGGGTGGAGCACAGATACGCAGTATTTT. As protein: CASSVQGWSTDTQYF. Supplemented by reference TRBV7-3 and TRBJ2-3, the full variable domain reads GAGVSQTPSNKVTEKGKYVELRCDPISGHTALYWYRQSLGQGPEFLIYFQGTGAADDSGLPNDRFFAVRPEGSVSTLKIQRTERGDSAVYLCASSVQGWSTDTQYFGPGTRLTVL.

V usage is TRBV5-1 and J usage is TRBJ2-7; a possible D gene is TRBD1 (6 bases). Trimming cost V 6 bases and J 2 bases, with 15 bases left between them. This CDR3 contains 14 residues. CDR1 and CDR2 (germline): SGHRS, YFSETQ. The CDR3 DNA sequence: TGCGCCAGCACCCCCCAGGACAGAGCCTACGAGCAGTACTTC. Protein product: CASTPQDRAYEQYF.

This chain connects TRBV5-4 to TRBJ2-7, with 9 bases that match TRBD1. Germline V gives CDR1 SGHNT, CDR2 YYREEE (reference sequence). This CDR3 has 14 amino acids. The V segment lost 2 bases and the J segment 4 bases; nucleotides outside the gene matches: 4. Here the CDR3 reads CASSLQGAVYEQYF. The CDR3 bases are TGTGCCAGCAGCTTACAGGGGGCGGTGTACGAGCAGTACTTC.

The chain employs TRBV28 and TRBJ2-1, with a tentative D call TRBD2 (7 bases). From germline, CDR1 is MDHEN and CDR2 SYDVKM. CDR3 length: 16 amino acids. V was pared by 1 base and J by 9 bases, with 19 bases between. The CDR3 protein is CASSLYGGGQGSEQFF. For the CDR3, the DNA is TGTGCCAGCAGTTTATATGGGGGAGGGCAGGGGAGTGAGCAGTTCTTC.

J is TRBJ2-5 and V is TRBV5-1, with 10 positions matching TRBD2. V was clipped by 2 bases and J by 5 bases; unmatched bases: 6. The V gene's germline CDR1 is SGHRS and CDR2 YFSETQ. The CDR3 totals 15 residues. For the CDR3, the DNA is TGCGCCAGCAGCTTTCTAGCGGGAGTTGAGGAGACCCAGTACTTC. Translation gives CASSFLAGVEETQYF.

CDR3 loop: CASSLRAGPTSYEQYF. In DNA, the CDR3 is TGTGCCAGCAGCCTCCGCGCGGGACCCACGTCCTACGAGCAGTACTTC. The chain recombines TRBV7-8 with TRBJ2-7; a possible D gene is TRBD2 (6 bases). Trimming cost V 5 bases and J 1 base, with 18 bases left between them. CDR3 length equals 16 residues. The germline gives CDR1 SGHVS, CDR2 FQNEAQ.

As concerns this clone: Within the sample, other DNA sequences also encode this same CDR3. The gene calls are TRBV18 and TRBJ1-5; TRBD1 aligns across 8 bases. CDR1 and CDR2 from the germline V gene are KGHSH and LQKENI. This CDR3 is built from 16 residues. V shed 3 bases, J shed 0 bases, and the junction held 4 bases outside the gene matches. The CDR3 region is CASSPDRADSNQPQHF. As DNA, the CDR3 is TGTGCCAGCTCACCGGACAGGGCCGATAGCAATCAGCCCCAGCATTTT.

The chain links TRBV6-6 to TRBJ1-1; TRBD1 might be the D (6 bases). Germline V lookup: CDR1 MNHNY, CDR2 SVGAGI (reference sequence). This CDR3 is built from 14 residues. V dropped 6 bases and J dropped 4 bases, with 15 bases sitting between them. The CDR3 coding sequence is TGTGCCAGCAGGGACGGGGGCTCGAGCACTGAAGCTTTCTTT. As protein: CASRDGGSSTEAFF.

The V and J genes are TRBV11-2 and TRBJ2-6; D gene ambiguous. The V end was cut by 2 bases, the J end by 1 base, with 6 bases between. This CDR3 contains 15 residues. CDR1 is SGHAT, CDR2 FQNNGV, per germline. CDR3 region: CASSLQVSGANVLTF. The CDR3 nucleotides read TGTGCCAGCAGCTTACAGGTATCTGGGGCCAACGTCCTGACTTTC. Full variable domain (outside the CDR3, taken from reference TRBV11-2 and TRBJ2-6): EAGVAQSPRYKIIEKRQSVAFWCNPISGHATLYWYQQILGQGPKLLIQFQNNGVVDDSQLPKDRFSAERLKGVDSTLKIQPAKLEDSAVYLCASSLQVSGANVLTFGAGSRLTVL.

CDR3 residues: CASSFKKSRGGYTF. The CDR3 DNA sequence: TGTGCCAGCAGTTTTAAGAAGAGTAGGGGTGGCTACACCTTC. The chain links TRBV27 to TRBJ1-2; tentatively, D is TRBD1 (5 bases). Germline V gene sequence: CDR1 MNHEY, CDR2 SMNVEV (reference sequence). This CDR3 comprises 14 residues. V gave up 3 bases and J gave up 7 bases, with 15 bases separating them.

The chain carries TRBV15 and TRBJ2-1; D is perhaps TRBD1 (7 bases). V lost 1 base and J 4 bases, leaving 11 bases between the germline ends. CDR1 is LNHNV, CDR2 YYDKDF, per germline (reference sequence). This CDR3 is built from 15 residues. CDR3 loop: CATSRGAGGYNEQFF. In nucleotides, the CDR3 is TGTGCCACCAGCAGAGGGGCAGGGGGGTACAATGAGCAGTTCTTC.